Sequencing of this T cell receptor (beta chain) was carried out in a study of cytotoxic CD8 clonotypes in ibrutinib-treated CLL. On the study more broadly: Responses: approximately 25 partial, 2 complete; after median roughly 68 months, around 14 stayed remitted, around twelve progressed. With a range of 6 to 36, the median treatment time before response samples were taken was more than 10 months.

The CDR3 extends over 16 amino acids. CDR1 LGHNT and CDR2 FRNRAP come from the germline V gene. V lost 6 bases and J lost 1, with 16 bases in between. Points from the study as a whole: Baseline-level clonality went beyond age-matched healthy donors and moved in step with circulating CD8+ T-cell counts. Clonality increased at ibrutinib response, then returned toward baseline at progression.

Produced via immunoSEQ multiplex PCR; TCRdb's table is partial and in-frame only. The table records about 92,000 clones, around 77% of them present only once. Comment on this clone: What it binds is not known.

This TCR came from a human donor with chronic lymphocytic leukemia. This material consisted of PBMCs, taken after 24 months of ibrutinib treatment. The chain combines TRBV12-5 with TRBJ2-1, with D maybe TRBD2 (5 bases). The CDR3 nucleotides are TGTGCTAGTGGCTTTTCACCGATAGCGTCCTACAATGAGCAGTTCTTC. As protein: CASGFSPIASYNEQFF. Full variable domain (missing parts from reference TRBV12-5 and TRBJ2-1): DARVTQTPRHKVTEMGQEVTMRCQPILGHNTVFWYRQTMMQGLELLAYFRNRAPLDDSGMPKDRFSAEMPDATLATLKIQPSEPRDSAVYFCASGFSPIASYNEQFFGPGTRLTVL.